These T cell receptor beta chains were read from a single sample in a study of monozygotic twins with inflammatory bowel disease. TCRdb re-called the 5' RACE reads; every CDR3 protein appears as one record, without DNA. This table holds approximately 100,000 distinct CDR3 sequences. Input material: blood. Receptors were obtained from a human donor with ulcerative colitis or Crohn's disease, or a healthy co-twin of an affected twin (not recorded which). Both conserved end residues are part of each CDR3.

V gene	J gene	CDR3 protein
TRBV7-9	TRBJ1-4	CASSDPTVNEKLFF
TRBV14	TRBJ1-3	CASSRRARGSGNTIYF
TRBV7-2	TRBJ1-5	CASSPGGGTRSPQHF
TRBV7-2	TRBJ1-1	CASTLSGGLGNTEAFF
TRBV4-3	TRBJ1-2	CASSQDEWLGAGGYTF
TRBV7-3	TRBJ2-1	CASSLTVNGGSGNNEQFF
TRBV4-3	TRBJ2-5	CASSQDRSVQETQYF
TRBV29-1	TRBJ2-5	CSVDGQGGETQYF
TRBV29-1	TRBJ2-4	CSVGGQMEDIQYF
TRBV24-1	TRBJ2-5	CATSDQDRPNQETQYF
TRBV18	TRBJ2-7	CASSLYQGPPSYEQYF
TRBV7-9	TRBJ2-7	CASSLATPRGLYEQYF
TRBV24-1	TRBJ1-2	CATSEMTNYGYTF
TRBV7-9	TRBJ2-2	CASSSGILPTGELFF
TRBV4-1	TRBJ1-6	CASSPGTGNSPLHF
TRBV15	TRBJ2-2	CATSRVRKKAAGELFF
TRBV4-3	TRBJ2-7	CASSQSWPTLSYEQYF
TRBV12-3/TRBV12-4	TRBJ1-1	CASSSWGNTEAFF
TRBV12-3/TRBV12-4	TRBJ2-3	CASSLSQGADTQYF
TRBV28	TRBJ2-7	CASSLIAGGRNEQYF
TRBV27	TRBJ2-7	CASSGDGYYEQYF
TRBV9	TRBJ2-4	CASSVGASGGALAKNIQYF
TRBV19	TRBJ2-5	CASSRDQETQYF
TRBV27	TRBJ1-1	CASSLRTGRDLNTEAFF
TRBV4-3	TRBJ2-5	CASSQSGGWGGETQYF
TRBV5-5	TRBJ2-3	CASSLAKTGIGDTQYF
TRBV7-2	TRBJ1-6	CASSLSVNSPLHF